The rows below give T cell receptor beta chains drawn from one sample of a study of blood T cell repertoires in COVID-19. The data were produced by immunoSEQ multiplex PCR, yet TCRdb's version contains in-frame clones alone and is incomplete. Here the sample spans some 58,000 clones, over 80% being singletons. Sequenced input: peripheral blood. Receptors originate from a human donor in a cohort sampled during active COVID-19. CDR3s include the opening cysteine and the closing phenylalanine or tryptophan. A D gene is named only where the DNA matches it firmly. Only some rows state a clone size, as once, few, many or a class for expanded clones.

j_call v_call clone_size d_call cdr3_nt cdr3_aa
TRBJ1-2 TRBV5-1 . . TGCGCCAGCAGCTTGACAGGTGCCAACCACAACTATGGCTACACCTTC CASSLTGANHNYGYTF
TRBJ2-2 TRBV5-1 . TRBD2 TGCGCCAGCAGCTTGGAGCCTAGCGGGGGGGCGAACACCGGGGAGCTGTTTTTT CASSLEPSGGANTGELFF
TRBJ1-2 TRBV5-1 . . TGCGCCAGCAGCCAAAGCGGTCCCAGTGGCTACACCTTC CASSQSGPSGYTF
TRBJ2-2 TRBV9 few . TGTGCCAGCAGCGTAGGGGAGGCCGGGGAGCTGTTTTTT CASSVGEAGELFF
TRBJ2-1 TRBV5-4 . TRBD2 TGTGCCAGCCAGGGGACTAGCGGGAGCTCCTACAATGAGCAGTTCTTC CASQGTSGSSYNEQFF
TRBJ2-7 TRBV10-2 . TRBD1 TGCGCCAGCAGAGCGATTCCGGGACAGGGGACCTACGAGCAGTACTTC CASRAIPGQGTYEQYF
TRBJ2-3 TRBV6-5 . TRBD2 TGTGCCAGCAGCCTGACTAGCGGGGCTTCTAATACGCAGTATTTT CASSLTSGASNTQYF
TRBJ2-7 TRBV6-2/TRBV6-3 . TRBD1 TGTGCCAGCATCCCGACAGGGGGTACCTACGAGCAGTACTTC CASIPTGGTYEQYF
TRBJ1-4 TRBV29-1 . . TGCAGCGTAGACGGGGGGGCAACTAATGAAAAACTGTTTTTT CSVDGGATNEKLFF
TRBJ2-1 TRBV6-4 . TRBD1 TGTGCCAGCAGCCCCCGGACAGGGAGCTACAATGAGCAGTTCTTC CASSPRTGSYNEQFF
TRBJ1-5 TRBV19 . TRBD1 TGTGCCAGTAGTATACCCGGACAGGGCAGGGGTCAGCCCCAGCATTTT CASSIPGQGRGQPQHF
TRBJ2-7 TRBV4-2 . TRBD2 TGTGCCAGCAGCCAAGTTTTGGCGGGAGGGGCTTCCTACGAGCAGTACTTC CASSQVLAGGASYEQYF
TRBJ2-1 TRBV6-6 . . TGTGCCAGCAGTGGACAATACAATGAGCAGTTCTTC CASSGQYNEQFF
TRBJ2-7 TRBV27 once TRBD2 TGTGCCAGCAGTTTTTCTAGCGGGAGTTACGAGCAGTACTTC CASSFSSGSYEQYF
TRBJ1-2 TRBV7-9 . . TGTGCCAGCAGCCCCTCAGGGGTGCGCTATGGCTACACCTTC CASSPSGVRYGYTF
TRBJ2-7 TRBV7-2 . . TGTGCCAGCAGCTTAGGGCCTAGCTCCTACGAGCAGTACTTC CASSLGPSSYEQYF
TRBJ1-5 TRBV18 . TRBD1 TGTGCCAGCTCGCGACAGGGGAATAGTCAGCCCCAGCATTTT CASSRQGNSQPQHF
TRBJ2-1 TRBV21-1 . . TGTGCCAGCAGCAAAGTACAGGCGAATGAGCAGTTCTTC CASSKVQANEQFF
TRBJ2-3 TRBV10-2 once . TGCGCCAGCAGACGCAAGCCGGGGACTAGCACAGATACGCAGTATTTT CASRRKPGTSTDTQYF
TRBJ1-1 TRBV7-9 . . TGTGCCAGCAGCCCCTCAGGGCAGTTACAAAACACTGAAGCTTTCTTT CASSPSGQLQNTEAFF
TRBJ2-3 TRBV7-6 . TRBD1 TGTGCCAGCAGCTCAGGGGACAGGGGGATTGGGTCCCCAGATACGCAGTATTTT CASSSGDRGIGSPDTQYF
TRBJ1-2 TRBV29-1 . . TGCAGCGTTGCTAATTTAAGGGGGAACTATGGCTACACCTTC CSVANLRGNYGYTF
TRBJ1-1 TRBV7-9 . TRBD1 TGTGCCAGCAGCTTCCGGACAGGGAGAACTGAAGCTTTCTTT CASSFRTGRTEAFF
TRBJ2-2 TRBV7-9 once TRBD2 TGTGCCAGCAGCTCCCCAAGGACTAGCGGGAGATACACCGGGGAGCTGTTTTTT CASSSPRTSGRYTGELFF
TRBJ2-1 TRBV13 . TRBD2 TGTGCCAGCAGCTTATCGTATAGCGGGGGACCCTACAATGAGCAGTTCTTC CASSLSYSGGPYNEQFF
TRBJ1-4 TRBV7-9 . . TGTGCCAGCAGCCCATACACCTCAACTAATGAAAAACTGTTTTTT CASSPYTSTNEKLFF
TRBJ2-3 TRBV5-1 . TRBD2 TGCGCCAGCAGCTCCTTAGCGGGGGGCCACGCAGATACGCAGTATTTT CASSSLAGGHADTQYF
TRBJ2-2 TRBV7-6 . TRBD1 TGTGCCAGCAGCTTACGTAGGGGGCGGCACACCGGGGAGCTGTTTTTT CASSLRRGRHTGELFF
TRBJ1-2 TRBV11-3 few . TGTGCCAGCAGCTTTCAGGGGAGGGGTGGCTACACCTTC CASSFQGRGGYTF
TRBJ2-1 TRBV27 . . TGTGCCAGCAGTCCCTTAGGCCGCCAGGGTTTAACCTACAATGAGCAGTTCTTC CASSPLGRQGLTYNEQFF
TRBJ2-5 TRBV5-1 . TRBD2 TGCGCCAGCAGCTTGGTGGGACTAGTGCAAGAGACCCAGTACTTC CASSLVGLVQETQYF